The clone carrying this TCR beta chain was recorded once. This record comes from a study of OX40 agonist ivuxolimab in advanced cancers. Whole-study context: Partial responses were recorded for three patients, including one with hepatocellular carcinoma and two with cutaneous melanoma.

Per germline, CDR1 MDHEN and CDR2 SYDVKM. The CDR3 has 14 residues. Germline trimming cut 5 bases from V and 2 bases from J; bases unmatched to any gene: 6. Data came from immunoSEQ multiplex PCR; TCRdb stores just in-frame clones and leaves some out. The sample shows about 41,000 clones, around four fifths of them seen only once. This receptor was identified in an adult with an advanced solid tumor such as melanoma, head and neck, liver or kidney cancer. Material: CD4+ or CD8+ T cells sorted from blood, obtained in a trial of the OX40 agonist ivuxolimab. V usage is TRBV28 and J usage is TRBJ2-7; TRBD2 aligns across 7 bases. For the CDR3, the DNA is TGTGCCAGCAGTCCTGGGGGAGGGCCCTACGAGCAGTACTTC. It specifies CASSPGGGPYEQYF.